The source of this T cell receptor beta chain is a study of CD8+ T cells in alopecia areata. Study-wide results and caveats: Mice showed clearer TCR sharing than patients did, a gap that was possibly HLA-related.

cDNA reverse transcribed from extracted RNA served as the sequencing template. TCRdb's copy holds only in-frame clones and misses some; the assay was immunoSEQ multiplex PCR. The profile shows about 250,000 clones, 60% of them singletons. The CDR3 has 11 residues. The V gene lost 5 bases and the J gene lost 5 bases, with 9 bases spanning the gap. The germline gives CDR1 SQVTM, CDR2 ANQGSEA. As to treatment: oral pan-JAK inhibitor, 5-10 mg twice daily. Concerning this clone itself: Its target is not known.

The gene calls are TRBV29-1 and TRBJ2-5; no clear D gene. This specimen consisted of CD4+ T cells sorted from blood, obtained around week 54, from a patient treated with tofacitinib. The clonotype was recovered from a human donor with alopecia areata. The CDR3 DNA reads TGCAGCGTTAAAGTGGGGGAGACCCAGTACTTC. Translating gives CSVKVGETQYF.